The sequence of this T cell receptor beta chain was determined in a study of regulatory T cells in long-lasting Graves disease listed by TCRdb under 2021. Notes on the research overall: Antithyroid drugs had been taken for less than 3 months by newly diagnosed Graves' disease patients. This study used TCR sequencing and RNA sequencing of peripheral blood to compare persistent Graves' disease patients against newly diagnosed Graves' disease patients. The study was conducted in China and was registered as a clinical trial. A total of about 35 samples underwent TCR sequencing, from about 13 patients with persistent Graves' disease and roughly 20 patients with newly diagnosed Graves' disease. Overall study results and their limits: Peripheral blood alone was examined, since thyroid tissue, which constituted the primary lesion, could not be accessed. The authors acknowledged the small sample size as a limitation that may reduce accuracy. Sequencing and analysis were restricted to the TCR beta chain. Compared with newly diagnosed patients, patients with persistent Graves' disease had lower TCR Shannon entropy and fewer highly expanded clones, which suggests clonal expansion. Preferential use of TRBV28, TRBJ1-2 and TRBJ2-5 was observed in persistent disease, whereas TRBV20-1 and TRBJ2-1 were favored in newly diagnosed disease. A larger number of public clonotypes was shared among persistent patients (approximately 2,600) than among newly diagnosed patients (more than 850).

The germline V gene (reference sequence) sets CDR1 to LNHNV and CDR2 to YYDKDF. Measured from the cysteine to the phenylalanine, the CDR3 is 13 residues long. Just CDR3 DNA is preserved here, 39 bases in frame from base 1. Trimming at the junction amounts to 6 bases on V and 1 base on J, and the germline ends lie 9 bases apart. Receptor amplification or capture employed multiplex PCR. Data came from an Illumina HiSeq 4000. TCR beta libraries were built with iRepertoire HTBI primers and Arm-PCR amplification of CDR3 regions. Before sequencing, the PCR products underwent gel purification. The study's processing was this. Gene usage analysis of CDR3 amino acid clonotypes used the 60 to 75 TRBV and approximately 13 TRBJ segments found across samples. COPE and FqMerger were used to merge the filtered high-quality paired reads into contigs. BLAST was used to align contigs to IMGT TRBV, TRBD and TRBJ reference genes, and CDR3 was defined according to IMGT. Highly expanded clones were defined as clonotypes with a frequency above 0.1%. Repertoire diversity was measured by Shannon entropy, and V-J evenness by the Gini coefficient. A clonotype found in more than one individual was treated as public. Clones were called with MiXCR by TCRdb after fastp trimmed the public reads at Q25, and only in-frame beta chains were retained. Rows with one shared CDR3 protein collapse into an entry with the most common genes and DNA. TCRdb, rather than the study authors, made the V and J calls. The sample table contains hundreds of thousands of distinct CDR3 sequences; only one count was recorded for 16% of them. Together, the top ten hold around 10% of the sample.

This clonotype was observed a handful of times. Its binding antigen is unknown. There are no base qualities to consult, and no much larger clone falls within one base. The sample's time point label, decoded: newly diagnosed GD, antithyroid drugs for less than 3 months. RNA was extracted from PBMCs in TRIzol for both TCR sequencing and RNA sequencing. Graves' disease was diagnosed according to American Thyroid Association guidelines. Patients for the study were recruited at an endocrinology department in Xi'an, China. Each patient gave 7 to 9.5 milliliters of peripheral blood, collected in an EDTA anticoagulant tube. Ficoll Paque Plus density gradient separation was used to isolate PBMCs, and no additional T cell sorting was done. An Agilent 2100 Bioanalyzer and agarose gel were used to check RNA quality, while a NanoDrop 2000 measured RNA concentration. This same sample was also part of a study on T cells in Graves' hyperthyroidism and ophthalmopathy. That second publication adds: Stable Graves' hyperthyroidism was defined as no progression to ophthalmopathy during 18 months of follow-up. Hyperthyroidism patients were newly diagnosed, had a disease duration of under 2 months, and were aged 18 to 65 years. The study excluded patients with uncontrolled infections, other autoimmune diseases, pregnancy or lactation. Diagnoses were based on clinical symptoms, serum thyroxine and TRAb, thyroid ultrasound and orbital computed tomography. The TCR CDR3 was subjected to a first round of RT-PCR using the HTBI primer set and the Qiagen OneStep RT-PCR kit. Most expanded thyroid clonotypes (frequency above 0.001) were also detected in blood, a finding suggesting that blood repertoires may reflect thyroid immune responses. In cross-validation, a model built on a 13 V-J signature told ophthalmopathy apart from stable hyperthyroidism with approximately 90% sensitivity and approximately 81% specificity, and in testing the same model reached 80%/75%. In validation, progression to ophthalmopathy was predicted by the model with roughly 69% sensitivity and 72.22% specificity, a median of about 6.8 months before onset. TCR V-J signatures able to tell the groups apart were searched for in a discovery cohort of 100 patients, of whom approximately 40 had Graves' ophthalmopathy and some 60 had stable Graves' hyperthyroidism. Prospective prediction of ophthalmopathy was tested in an independent validation cohort of under 20 hyperthyroidism patients and 15 to 17 patients who later progressed to ophthalmopathy. For training and testing, the 80 to 100 patients in the discovery cohort were randomly divided in a 7:3 ratio. In roughly six Graves' hyperthyroidism patients, the study also compared T-cell repertoires from thyroid tissue with T-cell repertoires from blood. After blood sampling, hyperthyroidism patients were treated with methimazole at a starting dose of 30 mg daily, and ophthalmopathy patients were treated with high-dose intravenous methylprednisolone. Libraries were constructed in a second round of multiplex PCR, after which size selection and purification were carried out. The libraries were sequenced on an Illumina HiSeq2000 using paired-end 100 bp reads. Raw data were processed with SOAPnuke, discarding reads with adapters, uncalled bases, mean Phred below 15, or no exact constant-primer or identifier match. High-quality paired reads were merged using COPE v1.2.5, and each unique nucleotide sequence was defined as a clonotype. MiTCR v1.1 was used to align the clonotypes against IMGT TRBV, TRBD and TRBJ reference segments. The analysis included only V-J combinations with a frequency above 0.0001, which together covered 99% to 99.2% of the repertoires. A TCS score was defined as the ratio between F50 (clonal expansion) and ExV (chaos), using BLOSUM62-based TCRdist between CDR3 peptides within each V-J. Welch's t-statistics and random forest reduced just over 500 V-J features to 13, which were used in a naive Bayes classifier (R e1071). Sample size was not statistically predetermined, and investigators were not blinded to group allocation. The paper describes TCR Vbeta CDR3 sequencing of about 140 peripheral blood samples, made up of 43 ophthalmopathy patients, some 80 hyperthyroidism patients and about 17 progressor patients.

The sequences come from peripheral blood mononuclear cells (PBMCs), collected at new diagnosis, from a patient treated with antithyroid drugs. The sequence was collected from a woman in her thirties with Graves disease. Donor details come from another sample of the same person, matched by shared clones. Recombination linked TRBV15 to TRBJ1-1; the D gene lacks a confident call. The CDR3 reads CATSTSANTEAFF. The nucleotide sequence is TGTGCCACCAGTACATCCGCGAACACTGAAGCTTTCTTT.